The 29 T cell receptor beta chains reported below all come from one sample, sequenced in a study of T cells in Graves' hyperthyroidism and ophthalmopathy. What was amplified from RNA transcripts were TCR beta CDR3 regions. TCR CDR3 underwent first-round RT-PCR with the HTBI primer set. TCRdb fed the multiplex PCR reads into MiXCR, producing one record per CDR3 protein. The table has 450,000 to 700,000 distinct CDR3 sequences, 46% seen once. Sequenced: peripheral blood or thyroid tissue (not recorded which). The receptors shown here come from an adult woman with Graves' disease, either hyperthyroidism or ophthalmopathy (not recorded which).

On this clonotype: The CDR3 ends on some other residue instead of the conserved phenylalanine or tryptophan, so this is likely a read error. The chain recombines TRBV10-3 with TRBJ1-2; the D is unclear. Germline-derived CDR1 and CDR2 are ENHRY and SYGVKD. CDR3 length equals 13 residues. V lost 2 bases and J 3 bases, leaving 7 bases between the germline ends. CDR3 nucleotide sequence: TGTGCCATCAGTGAGGAGGAGGACTATGGCTACACCCTC. Its protein is CAISEEEDYGYTL.

The V and J genes are TRBV6-1 and TRBJ2-6; a possible D gene is TRBD2 (6 bases). V was clipped by 9 bases and J by 4 bases, with 19 bases between them. The CDR3 covers 16 residues. CDR1 and CDR2 (germline): MNHNS, SASEGT. The CDR3 DNA follows: TGTGCCAGTAGCCCGCGGAGGGTCGACGGGGCCAACGTCCTGACTTTC. Its translation is CASSPRRVDGANVLTF.

As concerns this clonotype: This clone may be a read error of a much larger clone one base away. The chain recombines TRBV7-9 with TRBJ2-5; a possible D gene is TRBD2 (5 bases). This CDR3 has 13 amino acids. Germline V gene sequence: CDR1 SEHNR, CDR2 FQNEAQ (reference sequence). Here the CDR3 reads CTSSFRGMETQCF. CDR3 nucleotides: TGTACCAGCAGCTTCCGAGGGATGGAGACCCAGTGCTTC.

This clonotype was counted ten times or more. The chain links TRBV10-3 to TRBJ2-2, with D maybe TRBD1 (6 bases). From germline, CDR1 is ENHRY and CDR2 SYGVKD. The V and J ends lost 0 bases and 3 bases respectively, with 14 bases between them. This CDR3 contains 17 residues. The CDR3 DNA reads TGTGCCATCAGTGAGTCGGGCAGGGGCGTGGACACCGGGGAGCTGTTTTTT. Protein: CAISESGRGVDTGELFF.

This clonotype was seen ten or more times. The chain couples TRBV10-3 to TRBJ2-1, with a weak D call TRBD1 (5 bases). V was pared by 2 bases and J by 4 bases, with 15 bases between. The CDR3 contains 16 residues. Germline V gene data show CDR1 as ENHRY and CDR2 as SYGVKD. For the CDR3, the DNA is TGTGCCATCAGTGAGACCACAAAGAAGGGGTACAATGAGCAGTTCTTC. Amino acid sequence: CAISETTKKGYNEQFF.

The V gene is TRBV10-3, the J gene TRBJ2-3, with a weak D call TRBD1 (5 bases). In germline, CDR1 is ENHRY, CDR2 SYGVKD. Deletions cut 9 bases from V and 6 bases from J, with 7 bases between. CDR3 length: 10 residues. CDR3 region: CAIGVDTQYF. Here the CDR3 DNA reads TGTGCCATAGGGGTTGATACGCAGTATTTT.

V gene TRBV10-3 combines with J gene TRBJ1-4; D might be TRBD1 (6 bases). The CDR3 loop spans 18 amino acids. Trimming took 2 bases from V and 2 from J, leaving 18 bases between them. Germline V gene lookup returns CDR1 ENHRY and CDR2 SYGVKD. CDR3 sequence (DNA): TGTGCCATCAGTGAGAACAGGGCGAACACCGGGACTAATGAAAAACTGTTTTTT. It codes for CAISENRANTGTNEKLFF.

The chain carries TRBV20-1 and TRBJ2-7, with 15 nucleotides matching TRBD2. In germline, CDR1 is DFQATT, CDR2 SNEGSKA (reference sequence). Losses at the gene ends were 3 bases for V and 4 bases for J; bases not matched to a gene: 4. This CDR3 comprises 15 residues. CDR3 protein: CSASWTSGRVYEQYF. The CDR3 DNA is TGCAGTGCTAGTTGGACTAGCGGGAGGGTATACGAGCAGTACTTC.

Here the CDR3 DNA reads TGCGCCAGCAGCCTCTGGGCGGACTATGGCTACACCTTC. Translated, it gives CASSLWADYGYTF. The chain uses TRBV5-1 and TRBJ1-2; D unresolved. Germline V lookup: CDR1 SGHRS, CDR2 YFSETQ. The CDR3 runs to 13 residues. V was clipped by 4 bases and J by 3 bases, with 10 bases between them.

The chain carries TRBV7-2 and TRBJ1-2; a weak D match, TRBD1 (5 bases). The V end lost 4 bases, the J end lost 8 bases, and 14 bases lay between the germline ends. The germline V gene has CDR1 SGHTA and CDR2 FQGNSA. The CDR3 extends over 13 amino acids. DNA of the CDR3: TGTGCCAGCAGCTACCGGGACCTAAGGGGCTACACCTTC. Protein: CASSYRDLRGYTF.

V and J are TRBV25-1 and TRBJ1-2; D is undetermined. Per the germline V gene, CDR1 is MGHDK and CDR2 is SYGVNS. V was cut by 1 base and J by 1 base, with 13 bases left in between. The length of the CDR3 is 16 residues. The CDR3 bases are TGTGCCAGCAGTGAATTCCTACCCGGCGATAACTATGGCTACACCTTC. This translates into CASSEFLPGDNYGYTF.

The chain recombines TRBV29-1 with TRBJ2-5, with D possibly matching TRBD1 (5 bases). Germline lookup yields CDR1 SQVTM and CDR2 ANQGSEA. The V end lost 5 bases, the J end lost 5 bases, and 24 bases lay between the germline ends. The CDR3 runs 16 residues. The CDR3, as DNA: TGCAGCGTTCGATCATCAACAGCCAGGGATAGGGAGACCCAGTACTTC. The encoded protein is CSVRSSTARDRETQYF.

This rearrangement joins TRBV5-1 to TRBJ2-7, with a weak D call TRBD2 (6 bases). V was trimmed by 4 bases and J by 5 bases, leaving 19 bases between them. CDR3 length: 15 amino acids. Germline V gene sequence: CDR1 SGHRS, CDR2 YFSETQ. In nucleotides, the CDR3 is TGCGCCAGCAGCGGTCGGGAGAACACCGGGGACGAGCAGTACTTC. Protein product: CASSGRENTGDEQYF.

The chain carries TRBV5-1 and TRBJ1-4; no firm D call. CDR3 length: 14 amino acids. Trimming stripped 4 bases from V and 8 bases from J, with 15 bases between. CDR1 is SGHRS, CDR2 YFSETQ, per germline. The CDR3 nucleotides are TGCGCCAGCAGCCGTGGCGGGGTGAAGGAAAAACTGTTTTTT. It translates to CASSRGGVKEKLFF.

This clonotype appeared many times. The V gene is TRBV7-8, the J gene TRBJ1-1; no firm D call. V was pared by 3 bases and J by 3 bases, with 11 bases between. The germline CDR1 and CDR2 sequences are SGHVS and FQNEAQ. This CDR3 is 14 amino acids long. The CDR3 is CASSFNAVDTEAFF. In DNA form, the CDR3 reads TGTGCCAGCAGCTTCAATGCGGTGGACACTGAAGCTTTCTTT.

This clonotype was recorded many times. The V call is TRBV5-5, the J call TRBJ1-2, with 7 bases aligning to TRBD1. Trimming removed 4 bases from V and 7 bases from J; junction bases left unmatched: 16. Per the germline V gene, CDR1 is SGHKS and CDR2 is YYEKEE (reference sequence). The CDR3 runs to 16 residues. CDR3 nucleotides: TGTGCCAGCAGCCCAACCCTCGGACAGGTCGTATTTGGCTACACCTTC. This codes for CASSPTLGQVVFGYTF.

This rearrangement joins TRBV19 to TRBJ1-4; perhaps TRBD1 as D (6 bases). The germline gives CDR1 LNHDA, CDR2 SQIVND (reference sequence). This CDR3 spans 16 amino acids. Trimming took 3 bases from V and 6 from J, leaving 17 bases between them. CDR3 nucleotide sequence: TGTGCCAGTAGTATCCCGGACAGCCAGGTCGATGAAAAACTGTTTTTT. Amino acid sequence: CASSIPDSQVDEKLFF.

The table lists this clonotype with a count of one. This rearrangement joins TRBV5-5 to TRBJ1-6, with D uncertain. The CDR3 sequence is 11 residues long. Trimming took off 9 bases at V and 6 bases at J, with 7 bases between the two ends. CDR1 is SGHKS, CDR2 YYEKEE, per germline (reference sequence). The CDR3: CATGINSPLHF. In DNA, the CDR3 is TGTGCCACCGGGATTAATTCACCCCTCCACTTT.

The chain employs TRBV29-1 and TRBJ1-2; D uncertain. Germline V lookup: CDR1 SQVTM, CDR2 ANQGSEA. This CDR3 is 11 amino acids long. V was pared by 3 bases and J by 8 bases, with 10 bases between. In DNA, the CDR3 is TGCAGCGTTGAGGCAGTCTTAGGCTACACCTTC. This codes for CSVEAVLGYTF.

There are many counts of this clonotype. The CDR3 sequence is CASSLTGQPNYEQYF. The CDR3 DNA is TGTGCCAGCAGTTTAACAGGCCAGCCTAACTACGAGCAGTACTTC. J is TRBJ2-7 and V is TRBV12-3 or TRBV12-4, with a tentative D call TRBD1 (5 bases). Trimming removed 2 bases at V and 3 bases at J, with 14 bases between. The CDR3 has 15 residues.

The chain employs TRBV2 and TRBJ2-1, with TRBD2 identical over 7 bases. This CDR3 has 12 residues. Germline trimming cut 10 bases from V and 6 bases from J; bases unmatched to any gene: 6. Germline loops: CDR1 SNHLY, CDR2 FYNNEI. CDR3 protein: CATLGGTNEQFF. The DNA of the CDR3 is TGTGCCACGCTGGGGGGGACCAATGAGCAGTTCTTC.

This chain uses TRBV29-1 with TRBJ1-1; 7 nucleotides align to TRBD1. Germline CDR1 is SQVTM and CDR2 is ANQGSEA. V was pared by 5 bases and J by 1 base, with 16 bases of the junction left unmatched. The CDR3 extends over 17 amino acids. This CDR3 reads CSVYARDRYLTNTEAFF. The CDR3 DNA is TGCAGCGTTTACGCCCGGGACAGATATCTTACGAACACTGAAGCTTTCTTT.

The chain uses TRBV27 and TRBJ1-1, with TRBD1 as a possible D gene (6 bases). This CDR3 has 17 amino acids. CDR1 and CDR2 (germline): MNHEY, SMNVEV (reference sequence). Trimming removed 3 bases from V and 0 bases from J, with 17 bases in between. The CDR3 DNA is TGTGCCAGCAGTTTTCACCTCCGGGGGGGCCTGAACACTGAAGCTTTCTTT. Its protein product is CASSFHLRGGLNTEAFF.

Worth noting for this clonotype: The final CDR3 position lacks the conserved phenylalanine or tryptophan, pointing to a likely read error. No DNA is shown, since the ends of the CDR3 on it are uncertain; the CDR3 is the one TCRdb lists. The chain joins TRBV14 to TRBJ1-3. The CDR3 totals 8 residues, both ends included. From germline, CDR1 is SGHDN and CDR2 FVKESK. CDR3 loop: CASSFDPT.

The chain carries TRBV7-2 and TRBJ1-5; D not resolved. Trimming removed 5 bases at V and 6 bases at J, with 17 bases between. Per germline, CDR1 SGHTA and CDR2 FQGNSA. The CDR3 loop spans 15 amino acids. The CDR3 DNA is TGTGCCAGCAGCCCAAAGACGGCAGCAAGTCAGCCCCAGCATTTT. Protein: CASSPKTAASQPQHF.

This clonotype was found once. The V and J genes are TRBV20-1 and TRBJ2-5, with 9 bases aligning to TRBD1. Germline V gives CDR1 DFQATT, CDR2 SNEGSKA (reference sequence). Unmatched junction bases numbered 12, after V lost 4 bases and J lost 9 bases. The CDR3 sequence is 14 residues long. CDR3 sequence (DNA): TGCAGTGCTAAATGGACAGGGGTGGGTCAGCCCCAGTACTTC. It is translated as CSAKWTGVGQPQYF.

This clonotype was seen a handful of times. The rearrangement uses TRBV20-1 and TRBJ2-2; no clear D. V was cut by 1 base and J by 9 bases, with 0 bases left in between. Germline V gene sequence: CDR1 DFQATT, CDR2 SNEGSKA (reference sequence). The CDR3 is made up of 9 amino acids. CDR3 sequence (DNA): TGCAGTGCTAGAGGGGAGCTGTTTTTT. It is translated as CSARGELFF.

The CDR3 region is CATSRRQGSAFF. CDR3 coding DNA: TGTGCCACCAGCAGAAGACAGGGATCGGCTTTCTTT. The rearrangement links TRBV15 to TRBJ1-1, with TRBD1 matching 7 bases. Germline V gene sequence: CDR1 LNHNV, CDR2 YYDKDF (reference sequence). The V and J ends lost 2 bases and 11 bases, in that order; junction bases with no gene match: 5. This CDR3 is built from 12 residues.

The rearrangement uses TRBV2 and TRBJ2-5; D perhaps matches TRBD1 (6 bases). The V end lost 2 bases, the J end lost 5 bases, and 12 bases lay between the germline ends. Germline V lookup: CDR1 SNHLY, CDR2 FYNNEI. This CDR3 contains 14 residues. The CDR3 coding sequence is TGTGCCAGCAGTGAACGGGCAGGGGCGGAGACCCAGTACTTC. The encoded protein is CASSERAGAETQYF.